This T cell receptor (beta chain) was observed in a study of cytomegalovirus exposure and HLA in healthy donors. Overall study: Of all 400 or so donors who were genotyped, roughly 81% belonged to the Caucasian-associated ancestry cluster.

Primers: 60 Vbeta forward and 13 Jbeta reverse. Assay used: immunoSEQ multiplex PCR; TCRdb lists only in-frame clones, some missing. The data contain about 98,000 clones, over 80% of them singletons. On this clone itself: As yet, its antigen is unknown.

The V segment lost 0 bases and the J segment 9 bases; nucleotides outside the gene matches: 7. The CDR3 runs to 15 residues. Looked up from germline, CDR1 is SGDLS and CDR2 is YYNGEE. Overall study results and limits: An analysis was carried out at a later point. It showed that HLA-associated TCR beta chains were more clonally expanded than equally common non-associated chains. Rare TCR sequences predominated, though certain public TCRs were found in many donors.

The clonotype comes from a man between 35 and 55 years old in good health and CMV-seronegative. V is TRBV9 and J is TRBJ2-1; 9 positions match TRBD1. Sequencing was performed on PBMCs. CDR3 residues: CASSVEGTGSTEQFF. The CDR3 region has the DNA TGTGCCAGCAGCGTAGAAGGGACAGGGTCCACTGAGCAGTTCTTC.